The clone carrying this T cell receptor beta chain was counted a few times. Its matching antigen is unknown. The source of the sample is a study of blood T cells in healthy people across ages. Study-level background: Template switching caught about one barcoded beta molecule for each two T cells.

Study conclusions and caveats: When set beside aged donors, long-lived donors presented more naive CD4+ cells and higher diversity.

Combining a sample-barcoded 5' primer with a J-beta primer mix, a second PCR ran for 7 to 11 cycles. Template switching added a 12-random-nucleotide identifier to every cDNA molecule. TCRdb redid the calling of the 5' RACE reads with MiXCR, one entry per CDR3 protein. The repertoire consists of about 770,000 distinct CDR3 sequences, with approximately 44% occurring once and the leading ten covering roughly 19%. V was pared by 1 base and J by 0 bases, with 7 bases between. The length of the CDR3 is 15 residues. Per germline, CDR1 SGHTA and CDR2 FQGNSA. No fewer than 7 million PBMCs went into each sample.

The sample taken for sequencing was blood. The chain employs TRBV7-2 and TRBJ1-5; no definite D call. This sequence was found in a man aged 55 to 70 in good health. The CDR3 nucleotides are TGTGCCAGCAGCTTAGACCCCTATAGCAATCAGCCCCAGCATTTT. It yields the protein CASSLDPYSNQPQHF.